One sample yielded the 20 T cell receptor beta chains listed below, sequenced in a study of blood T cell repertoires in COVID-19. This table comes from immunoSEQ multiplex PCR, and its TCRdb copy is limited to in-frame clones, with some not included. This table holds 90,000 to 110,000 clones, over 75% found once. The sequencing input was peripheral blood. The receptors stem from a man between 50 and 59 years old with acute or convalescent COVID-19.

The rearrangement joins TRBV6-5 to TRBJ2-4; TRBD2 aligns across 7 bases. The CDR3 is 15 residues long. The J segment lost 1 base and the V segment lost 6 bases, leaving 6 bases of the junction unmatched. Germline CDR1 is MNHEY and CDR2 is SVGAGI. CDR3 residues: CASSSTSDAKNIQYF. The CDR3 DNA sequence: TGTGCCAGCAGCTCCACTAGCGATGCCAAAAACATTCAGTACTTC.

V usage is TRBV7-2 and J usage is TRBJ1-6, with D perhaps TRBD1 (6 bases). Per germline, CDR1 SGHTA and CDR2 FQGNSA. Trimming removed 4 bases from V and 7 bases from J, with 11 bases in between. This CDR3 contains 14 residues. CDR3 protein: CASSSQGMNSPLHF. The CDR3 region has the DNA TGTGCCAGCAGCTCTCAGGGGATGAATTCACCCCTCCACTTT.

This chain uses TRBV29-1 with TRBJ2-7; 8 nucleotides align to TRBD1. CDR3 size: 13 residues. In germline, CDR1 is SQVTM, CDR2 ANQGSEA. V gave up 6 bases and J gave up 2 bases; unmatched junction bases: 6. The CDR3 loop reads CSVRDRTTYEQYF. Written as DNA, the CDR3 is TGCAGCGTGAGGGACAGGACCACCTACGAGCAGTACTTC.

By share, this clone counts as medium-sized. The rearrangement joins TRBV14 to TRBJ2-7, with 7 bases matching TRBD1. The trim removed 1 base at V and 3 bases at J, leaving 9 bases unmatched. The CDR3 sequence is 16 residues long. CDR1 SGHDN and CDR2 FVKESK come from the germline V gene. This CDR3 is CASSQAIGGMGYEQYF. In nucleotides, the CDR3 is TGTGCCAGCAGCCAAGCGATAGGGGGCATGGGCTACGAGCAGTACTTC.

CDR3 loop: CASIQVGNEKLFF. CDR3 sequence (DNA): TGTGCCAGCATACAGGTCGGAAATGAAAAACTGTTTTTT. The V call is TRBV6-5, the J call TRBJ1-4; a possible D gene is TRBD1 (5 bases). The CDR3 runs to 13 residues. V was trimmed by 7 bases and J by 5 bases, leaving 11 bases between them. CDR1 is MNHEY and CDR2 is SVGAGI in the germline V gene.

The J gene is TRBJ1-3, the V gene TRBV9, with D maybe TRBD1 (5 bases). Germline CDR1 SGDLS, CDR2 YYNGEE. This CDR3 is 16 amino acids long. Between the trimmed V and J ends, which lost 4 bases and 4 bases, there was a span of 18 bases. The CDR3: CASSPTPQGSGNTIYF. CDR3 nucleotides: TGTGCCAGCAGCCCGACTCCCCAGGGATCCGGAAACACCATATATTTT.

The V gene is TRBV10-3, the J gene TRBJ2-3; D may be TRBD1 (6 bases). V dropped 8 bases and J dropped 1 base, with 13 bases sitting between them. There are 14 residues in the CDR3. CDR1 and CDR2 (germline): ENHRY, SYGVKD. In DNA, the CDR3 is TGTGCCATCGAGGGGGAGTATGGCACAGATACGCAGTATTTT. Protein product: CAIEGEYGTDTQYF.

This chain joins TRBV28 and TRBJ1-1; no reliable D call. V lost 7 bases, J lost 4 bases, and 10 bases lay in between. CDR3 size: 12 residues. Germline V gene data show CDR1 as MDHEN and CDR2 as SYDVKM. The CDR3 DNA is TGTGCCAGCACCTCAGGAGGCACTGAAGCTTTCTTT. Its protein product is CASTSGGTEAFF.

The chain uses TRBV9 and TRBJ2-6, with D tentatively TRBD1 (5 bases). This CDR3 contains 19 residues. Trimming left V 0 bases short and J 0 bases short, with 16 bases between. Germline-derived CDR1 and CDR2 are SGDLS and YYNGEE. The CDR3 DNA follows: TGTGCCAGCAGCGTAGACTTGGAAAGGGGCGGCTCTGGGGCCAACGTCCTGACTTTC. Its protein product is CASSVDLERGGSGANVLTF.

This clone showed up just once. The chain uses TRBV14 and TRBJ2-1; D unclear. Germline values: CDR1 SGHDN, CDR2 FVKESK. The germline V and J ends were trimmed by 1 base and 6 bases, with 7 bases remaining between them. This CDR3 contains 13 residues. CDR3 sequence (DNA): TGTGCCAGCAGCCAAGTTGGGCTCAATGAGCAGTTCTTC. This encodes CASSQVGLNEQFF. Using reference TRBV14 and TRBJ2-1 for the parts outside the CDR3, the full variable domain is EAGVTQFPSHSVIEKGQTVTLRCDPISGHDNLYWYRRVMGKEIKFLLHFVKESKQDESGMPNNRFLAERTGGTYSTLKVQPAELEDSGVYFCASSQVGLNEQFFGPGTRLTVL.

Written as DNA, the CDR3 is TGTGCCAGCAGTTTACAGGGGGACACCATATATTTT. This gives the protein CASSLQGDTIYF. The chain uses TRBV25-1 and TRBJ1-3; 8 bases map to TRBD1. Germline CDR1 reads MGHDK; CDR2 reads SYGVNS. This CDR3 is 12 amino acids long. With V trimmed by 5 bases and J by 8 bases, 2 bases remained unmatched.

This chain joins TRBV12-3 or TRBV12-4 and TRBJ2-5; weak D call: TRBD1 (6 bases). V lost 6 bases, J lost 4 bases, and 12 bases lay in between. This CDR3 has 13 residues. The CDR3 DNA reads TGTGCCAGCAGGACACAGGGCTTAGAGACCCAGTACTTC. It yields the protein CASRTQGLETQYF.

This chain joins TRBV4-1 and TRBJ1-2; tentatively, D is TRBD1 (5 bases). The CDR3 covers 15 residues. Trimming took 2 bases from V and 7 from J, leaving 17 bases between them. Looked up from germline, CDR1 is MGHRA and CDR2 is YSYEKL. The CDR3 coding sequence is TGCGCCAGCAGCCAAAGCTTGACAGCTCTGGGTGGCTACACCTTC. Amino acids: CASSQSLTALGGYTF.

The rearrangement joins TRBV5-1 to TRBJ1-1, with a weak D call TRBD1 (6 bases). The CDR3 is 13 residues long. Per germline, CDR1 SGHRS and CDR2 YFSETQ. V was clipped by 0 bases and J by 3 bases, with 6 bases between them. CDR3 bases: TGCGCCAGCAGCTTGGACAGGGACACTGAAGCTTTCTTT. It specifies CASSLDRDTEAFF.

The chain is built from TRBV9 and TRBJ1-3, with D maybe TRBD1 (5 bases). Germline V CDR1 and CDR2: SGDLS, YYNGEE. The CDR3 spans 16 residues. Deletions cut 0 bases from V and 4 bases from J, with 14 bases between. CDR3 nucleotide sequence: TGTGCCAGCAGCGTAGGGGAGGGGACGAGAGGAAACACCATATATTTT. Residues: CASSVGEGTRGNTIYF.

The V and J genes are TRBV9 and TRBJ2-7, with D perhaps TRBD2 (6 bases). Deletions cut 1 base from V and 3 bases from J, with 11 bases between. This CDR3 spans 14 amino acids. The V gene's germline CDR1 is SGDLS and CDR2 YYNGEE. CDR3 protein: CASSVSGLHYEQYF. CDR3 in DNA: TGTGCCAGCAGCGTAAGCGGGCTTCACTACGAGCAGTACTTC.

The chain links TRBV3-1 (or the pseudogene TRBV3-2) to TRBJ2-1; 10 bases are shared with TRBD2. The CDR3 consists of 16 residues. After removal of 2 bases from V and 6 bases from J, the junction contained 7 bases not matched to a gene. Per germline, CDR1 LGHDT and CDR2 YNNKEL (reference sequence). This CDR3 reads CASSQHLAGVSNEQFF. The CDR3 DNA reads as TGTGCCAGCAGCCAACACCTAGCGGGAGTCAGCAATGAGCAGTTCTTC.

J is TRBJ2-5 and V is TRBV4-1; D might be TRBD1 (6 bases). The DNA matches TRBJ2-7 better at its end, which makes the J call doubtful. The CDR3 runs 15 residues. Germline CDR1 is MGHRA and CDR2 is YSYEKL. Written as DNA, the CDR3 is TGCGCCAGCAGCCAAGTCACAGGGAATTCCTACGAGCAGTACTTC. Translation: CASSQVTGNSYEQYF.

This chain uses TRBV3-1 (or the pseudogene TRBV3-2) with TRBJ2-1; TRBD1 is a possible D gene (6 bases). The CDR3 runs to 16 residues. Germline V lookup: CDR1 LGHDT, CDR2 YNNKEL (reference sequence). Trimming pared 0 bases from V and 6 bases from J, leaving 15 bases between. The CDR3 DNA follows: TGTGCCAGCAGCCAAGACGAGGGGGAGTGGGGCAATGAGCAGTTCTTC. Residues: CASSQDEGEWGNEQFF.

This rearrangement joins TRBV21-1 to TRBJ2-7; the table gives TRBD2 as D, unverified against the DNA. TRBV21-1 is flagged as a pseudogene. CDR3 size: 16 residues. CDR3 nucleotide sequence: TGTGCCAGCAGCAAACTAGTAGCGGGGGCGATCTACGAGCAGTACTTC. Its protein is CASSKLVAGAIYEQYF.